What follows are 15 T cell receptor beta chains derived from one specimen sequenced in a study of blood T cell repertoires in COVID-19. Clones were sequenced by immunoSEQ multiplex PCR, and TCRdb holds only the in-frame ones, with some missing. Among some 160,000 clones listed, around 82% were seen once. The sequenced sample consisted of peripheral blood. Receptor source: a man between 65 and 85 years old with active or convalescent COVID-19.

This chain connects TRBV19 to TRBJ2-7; a possible D gene is TRBD2 (6 bases). In germline, CDR1 is LNHDA, CDR2 SQIVND (reference sequence). The CDR3 sequence is 16 residues long. V was cut by 5 bases and J by 0 bases, with 17 bases left in between. CDR3 residues: CASSPKGTLSSYEQYF. CDR3 nucleotides: TGTGCCAGTAGTCCAAAGGGGACTCTCAGCTCCTACGAGCAGTACTTC.

The chain is built from TRBV28 and TRBJ2-5; D unclear. The germline CDR1 and CDR2 sequences are MDHEN and SYDVKM. The CDR3 consists of 12 residues. V lost 2 bases, J lost 7 bases, and 8 bases lay in between. As DNA, the CDR3 is TGTGCCAGCAGTTTACCGAGTGGGACCCAGTACTTC. Its protein product is CASSLPSGTQYF.

The V gene is TRBV28, the J gene TRBJ1-2; TRBD1 might be the D (6 bases). Germline V gives CDR1 MDHEN, CDR2 SYDVKM. This CDR3 has 13 residues. The V end lost 6 bases, the J end lost 2 bases, and 10 bases lay between the germline ends. CDR3 sequence (DNA): TGTGCCAGCAGGCCCCAGGGGAACTATGGCTACACCTTC. It translates to CASRPQGNYGYTF.

This clone was counted at least ten times. The CDR3 here is CASSADRGNSPLHF. The CDR3 DNA sequence: TGTGCCAGCAGCGCCGACAGGGGTAATTCACCCCTCCACTTT. This chain joins TRBV5-6 and TRBJ1-6; TRBD1 agrees at 8 bases. Unmatched junction bases numbered 3, after V lost 4 bases and J lost 6 bases. Germline V gene lookup returns CDR1 SGHDT and CDR2 YYEEEE. This CDR3 is built from 14 residues. Complete variable domain (other parts from reference TRBV5-6 and TRBJ1-6): DAGVTQSPTHLIKTRGQQVTLRCSPKSGHDTVSWYQQALGQGPQFIFQYYEEEERQRGNFPDRFSGHQFPNYSSELNVNALLLGDSALYLCASSADRGNSPLHFGNGTRLTVT.

The CDR3 protein is CASSEGVQLRKPQHF. In DNA, the CDR3 is TGTGCCAGCAGTGAAGGGGTACAGCTTCGGAAGCCCCAGCATTTT. This sequence joins TRBV6-1 and TRBJ1-5; D remains unclear. CDR1 MNHNS and CDR2 SASEGT come from the germline V gene. Trimming pared 1 base from V and 8 bases from J, leaving 15 bases between. CDR3 length: 15 amino acids.

The genes are TRBV5-1 and TRBJ2-5, with TRBD2 as a possible D gene (6 bases). This CDR3 region has 16 residues. V was clipped by 2 bases and J by 5 bases, with 19 bases between them. CDR1 SGHRS and CDR2 YFSETQ come from the germline V gene. CDR3 sequence (DNA): TGCGCCAGCAGCTTAGGGGCTAGCGCCCCTCGCGAGACCCAGTACTTC. It codes for CASSLGASAPRETQYF.

The CDR3 DNA reads TGTGCCAGTAGTATCCCGCGGACTTTGAGGGGAAACACCATATATTTT. It codes for CASSIPRTLRGNTIYF. The chain uses TRBV19 and TRBJ1-3; no firm D call. V shed 3 bases and J shed 4 bases, with 16 bases lying between them. The CDR3 is 16 residues long. Germline V CDR1 and CDR2: LNHDA, SQIVND (reference sequence).

This CDR3 is CASSSPGLAGDEQFF. CDR3 coding DNA: TGTGCCAGCAGCTCTCCGGGACTAGCGGGAGATGAGCAGTTCTTC. The chain combines TRBV7-6 with TRBJ2-1, with 14 bases matching TRBD2. The junction had 4 bases not matched to a gene; V was cut back by 4 bases and J by 8 bases. The CDR3 contains 15 residues. Germline CDR1 reads SGHVS; CDR2 reads FNYEAQ.

J is TRBJ2-7 and V is TRBV6-5, with D perhaps matching TRBD2 (6 bases). Trimming pared 5 bases from V and 4 bases from J, leaving 9 bases between. The CDR3 loop spans 12 amino acids. Germline V gene lookup returns CDR1 MNHEY and CDR2 SVGAGI. The chain's CDR3 is CASSSGPYEQYF. The DNA of the CDR3 is TGTGCCAGCAGTAGCGGGCCTTACGAGCAGTACTTC.

This clone was seen just once. The V gene is TRBV15, the J gene TRBJ1-6; 9 bases are shared with TRBD1. The CDR3 is 15 amino acids. Trimming cost V 0 bases and J 11 bases; bases outside gene matches: 5. Germline V lookup: CDR1 LNHNV, CDR2 YYDKDF (reference sequence). The CDR3 is CATSREPTGGTPLHF. Written as DNA, the CDR3 is TGTGCCACCAGCAGAGAACCTACAGGGGGCACACCCCTCCACTTT.

The chain has TRBV18 and TRBJ1-4; TRBD1 agrees at 8 bases. The CDR3 spans 14 residues. V gave up 4 bases and J gave up 8 bases; unmatched junction bases: 6. Germline V CDR1 and CDR2: KGHSH, LQKENI. The CDR3 DNA follows: TGTGCCAGCTCACAGACAGGGGCAGGAGAAAAACTGTTTTTT. Encoded protein: CASSQTGAGEKLFF.

The rearrangement links TRBV6-5 to TRBJ2-3, with 13 bases aligning to TRBD2. The CDR3 sequence is 15 residues long. Trimming at V came to 6 bases and at J to 4 bases, leaving 4 bases not matched to a gene. In germline, CDR1 is MNHEY, CDR2 SVGAGI. CDR3 amino acids: CASRRTSGRPDTQYF. The CDR3 DNA follows: TGTGCCAGCAGACGGACTAGCGGGAGACCAGATACGCAGTATTTT.

This chain uses TRBV19 with TRBJ1-1; D is perhaps TRBD1 (5 bases). Germline values: CDR1 LNHDA, CDR2 SQIVND (reference sequence). V was pared by 3 bases and J by 0 bases, with 11 bases between. The CDR3 has 15 amino acids. Here the CDR3 reads CASSIWTNLNTEAFF. CDR3 nucleotides: TGTGCCAGTAGTATTTGGACAAACCTGAACACTGAAGCTTTCTTT.

In DNA form, the CDR3 reads TGTGCCAGCTCACCTTGGGGAGGACGAAGGAACACTGAAGCTTTCTTT. Translating it yields CASSPWGGRRNTEAFF. The rearrangement joins TRBV18 to TRBJ1-1; D not certain. V was clipped by 3 bases and J by 1 base, with 15 bases between them. Germline V gene sequence: CDR1 KGHSH, CDR2 LQKENI. This CDR3 is 16 amino acids long.

The genes are TRBV19 and TRBJ1-1, with D unresolved. The V gene's germline CDR1 is LNHDA and CDR2 SQIVND (reference sequence). CDR3 size: 14 residues. V dropped 3 bases and J dropped 2 bases, with 10 bases sitting between them. The CDR3 nucleotides read TGTGCCAGTAGTATGGGAGGCACCAACACTGAAGCTTTCTTT. Translated: CASSMGGTNTEAFF.